This TCR beta chain was obtained from a study of cytomegalovirus exposure and HLA in healthy donors. At the level of the study: In terms of ancestry, the Caucasian-associated cluster contained 80% to 90% of the approximately 430 genotyped donors. Findings and limits, study-wide: Analysis was carried out at a later point, and it linked a missense DCLRE1C variant to TCR beta V- and J-gene trimming. The study had only CMV serostatus as immune exposure information.

The CDR3 is made up of 14 amino acids. V lost 8 bases, J lost 0 bases, and 2 bases stayed unmatched. Germline CDR1 and CDR2: WNHNN and SYGVQD (reference sequence). PCR used 60 Vbeta primers and 13 Jbeta primers. Here immunoSEQ multiplex PCR was the method, and the copy in TCRdb shows in-frame clones only, minus some. This sample has some 100,000 clones; under 85% occur once, and the top ten carry less than 15%. On this clone: Its specificity is unknown.

The receptor was derived from a woman aged 70 to 79 in good health and CMV-seropositive. The chain recombines TRBV10-1 with TRBJ2-5; 11 nucleotides match TRBD2. The sequenced sample was PBMCs. The CDR3 region is CASSTSGDQETQYF. The CDR3 coding sequence is TGCGCCAGCTCGACTAGCGGGGACCAAGAGACCCAGTACTTC.